The present T cell receptor (beta chain) was sequenced within a study of cytomegalovirus exposure and HLA in healthy donors. At the level of the study: Membership in the Caucasian-associated ancestry cluster was found for 65% to 85% of 350 to 450 genotyped donors. General study results and limits: Across donors, most TCRs were seen rarely, yet some public ones were widespread. According to reports, the classifier identified cytomegalovirus status with high specificity and sensitivity.

Use of 60 Vbeta and 13 Jbeta primers characterized the PCR. TCRdb's table, derived via immunoSEQ multiplex PCR, lists solely in-frame clones and lacks some. Counted here are about 150,000 clones, roughly 79% occurring once; the ten biggest clones make up approximately 1.5%. The trim removed 3 bases at V and 5 bases at J, leaving 10 bases unmatched. The CDR3 sequence is 15 residues long. The V gene's germline CDR1 is SGHRS and CDR2 YFSETQ. Turning to this clone: What it binds is not known.

The chain combines TRBV5-1 with TRBJ1-1; 7 positions agree with TRBD1. What was sequenced was PBMCs. The TCR sequence derives from a middle-aged man in good health and CMV-seronegative. CDR3 loop: CASSWETGVGTEAFF. The CDR3 nucleotides are TGCGCCAGCAGCTGGGAAACAGGGGTAGGAACTGAAGCTTTCTTT.